The T cell receptor (beta chain) described here comes from a study of blood T cell repertoires in COVID-19. Study summary: Material from acute and convalescent COVID-19 was sourced from the United States, Italy and Spain.

Trimming took 3 bases from V and 1 from J; bases not matched to a gene: 15. The CDR3 loop spans 19 amino acids. Germline loops: CDR1 SGDLS, CDR2 YYNGEE. This table comes from immunoSEQ multiplex PCR, and its TCRdb copy is limited to in-frame clones, with some not included. Found here are 200,000 or so clones, about 86% of them singletons; the top ten hold about an eighth. Sequenced input: peripheral blood. The rearrangement uses TRBV9 and TRBJ2-1, with 8 bases identical to TRBD1. This TCR was recovered from a man aged 25-45 years with active or convalescent COVID-19. The CDR3 DNA follows: TGTGCCAGCAGCGCCCGGGACAGGTTCCAAAGGGGGTCCTACAATGAGCAGTTCTTC. This encodes CASSARDRFQRGSYNEQFF.